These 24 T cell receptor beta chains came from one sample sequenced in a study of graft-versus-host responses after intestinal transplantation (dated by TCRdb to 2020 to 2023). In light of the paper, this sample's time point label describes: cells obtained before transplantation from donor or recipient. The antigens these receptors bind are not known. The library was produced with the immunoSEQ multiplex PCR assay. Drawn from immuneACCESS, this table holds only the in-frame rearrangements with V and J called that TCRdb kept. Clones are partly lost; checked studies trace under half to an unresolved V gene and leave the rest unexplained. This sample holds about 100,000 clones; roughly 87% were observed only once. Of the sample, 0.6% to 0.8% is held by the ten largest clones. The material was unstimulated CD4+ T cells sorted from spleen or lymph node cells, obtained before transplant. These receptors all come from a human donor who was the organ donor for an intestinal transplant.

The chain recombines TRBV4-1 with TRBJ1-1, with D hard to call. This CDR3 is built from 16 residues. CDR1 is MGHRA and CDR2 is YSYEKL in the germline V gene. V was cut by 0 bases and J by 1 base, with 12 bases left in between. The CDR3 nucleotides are TGCGCCAGCAGCCAAGATAGGCGGCGGAGGAACACTGAAGCTTTCTTT. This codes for CASSQDRRRRNTEAFF.

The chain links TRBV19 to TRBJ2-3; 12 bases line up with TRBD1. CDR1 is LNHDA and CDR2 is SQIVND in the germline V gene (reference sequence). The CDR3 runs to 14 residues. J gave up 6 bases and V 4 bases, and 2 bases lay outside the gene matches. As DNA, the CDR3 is TGTGCCAGTAGTACCGGGACAGGGGGCGATACGCAGTATTTT. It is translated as CASSTGTGGDTQYF.

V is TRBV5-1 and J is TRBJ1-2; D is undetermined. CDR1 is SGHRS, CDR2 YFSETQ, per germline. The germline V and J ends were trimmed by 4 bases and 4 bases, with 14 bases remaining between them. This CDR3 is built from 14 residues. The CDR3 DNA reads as TGCGCCAGCAGCAAGCTCATGACGGGCTATGGCTACACCTTC. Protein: CASSKLMTGYGYTF.

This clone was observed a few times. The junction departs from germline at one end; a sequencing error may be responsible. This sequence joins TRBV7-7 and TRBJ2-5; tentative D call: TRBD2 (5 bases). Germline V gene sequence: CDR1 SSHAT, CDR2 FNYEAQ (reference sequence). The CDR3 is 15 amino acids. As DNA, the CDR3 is TGTGCTAGCAGCCTTTCGCAGGCTCCGGGGGAGACCCAGTACTTC. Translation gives CASSLSQAPGETQYF.

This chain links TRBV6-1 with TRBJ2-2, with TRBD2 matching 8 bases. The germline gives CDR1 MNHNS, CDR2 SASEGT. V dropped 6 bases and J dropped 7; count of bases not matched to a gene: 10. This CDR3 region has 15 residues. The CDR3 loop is CASRDAGGRSGELFF. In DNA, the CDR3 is TGTGCCAGCAGGGATGCGGGGGGTCGAAGCGGGGAGCTGTTTTTT.

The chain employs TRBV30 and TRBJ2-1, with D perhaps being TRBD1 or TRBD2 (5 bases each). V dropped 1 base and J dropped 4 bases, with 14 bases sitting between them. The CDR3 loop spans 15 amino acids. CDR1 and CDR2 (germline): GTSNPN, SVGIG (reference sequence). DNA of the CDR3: TGTGCCTGGAGTGAACGGGGCTCCTTTTACAATGAGCAGTTCTTC. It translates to CAWSERGSFYNEQFF.

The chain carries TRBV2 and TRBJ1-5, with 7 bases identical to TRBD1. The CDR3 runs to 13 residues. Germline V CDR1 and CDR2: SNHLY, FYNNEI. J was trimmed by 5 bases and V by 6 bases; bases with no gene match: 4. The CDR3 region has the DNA TGTGCCAGCAGGACAGGGCATTATCAGCCCCAGCATTTT. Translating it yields CASRTGHYQPQHF. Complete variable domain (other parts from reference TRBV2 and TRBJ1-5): EPEVTQTPSHQVTQMGQEVILRCVPISNHLYFYWYRQILGQKVEFLVSFYNNEISEKSEIFDDQFSVERPDGSNFTLKIRSTKLEDSAMYFCASRTGHYQPQHFGDGTRLSIL.

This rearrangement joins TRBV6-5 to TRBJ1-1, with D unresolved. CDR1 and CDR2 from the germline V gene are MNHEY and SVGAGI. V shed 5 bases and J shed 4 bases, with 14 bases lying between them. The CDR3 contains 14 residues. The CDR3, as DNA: TGTGCCAGCAGTATAAAGCAGGTCAGCACTGAAGCTTTCTTT. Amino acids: CASSIKQVSTEAFF.

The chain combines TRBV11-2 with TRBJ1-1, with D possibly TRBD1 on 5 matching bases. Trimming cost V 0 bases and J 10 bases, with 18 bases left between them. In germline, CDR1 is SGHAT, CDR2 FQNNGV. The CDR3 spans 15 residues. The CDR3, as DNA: TGTGCCAGCAGCTTAGACCCGGTGATGGGGCAGGGAGCTTTCTTT. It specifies CASSLDPVMGQGAFF. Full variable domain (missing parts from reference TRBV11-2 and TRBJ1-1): EAGVAQSPRYKIIEKRQSVAFWCNPISGHATLYWYQQILGQGPKLLIQFQNNGVVDDSQLPKDRFSAERLKGVDSTLKIQPAKLEDSAVYLCASSLDPVMGQGAFFGQGTRLTVV.

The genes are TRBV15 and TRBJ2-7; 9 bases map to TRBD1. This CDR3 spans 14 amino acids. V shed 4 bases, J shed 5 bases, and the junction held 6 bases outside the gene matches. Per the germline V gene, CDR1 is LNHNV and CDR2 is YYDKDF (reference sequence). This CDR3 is CATSKGTGKNEQYF. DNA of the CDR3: TGTGCCACCAGCAAGGGGACAGGGAAGAACGAGCAGTACTTC.

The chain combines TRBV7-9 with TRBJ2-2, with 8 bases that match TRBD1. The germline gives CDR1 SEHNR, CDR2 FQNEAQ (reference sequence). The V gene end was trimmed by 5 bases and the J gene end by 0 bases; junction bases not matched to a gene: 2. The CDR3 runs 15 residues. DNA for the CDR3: TGTGCCAGCAGCCAGGGGGCCACGAACACCGGGGAGCTGTTTTTT. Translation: CASSQGATNTGELFF. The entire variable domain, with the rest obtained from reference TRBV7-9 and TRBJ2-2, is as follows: DTGVSQNPRHKITKRGQNVTFRCDPISEHNRLYWYRQTLGQGPEFLTYFQNEAQLEKSRLLSDRFSAERPKGSFSTLEIQRTEQGDSAMYLCASSQGATNTGELFFGEGSRLTVL.

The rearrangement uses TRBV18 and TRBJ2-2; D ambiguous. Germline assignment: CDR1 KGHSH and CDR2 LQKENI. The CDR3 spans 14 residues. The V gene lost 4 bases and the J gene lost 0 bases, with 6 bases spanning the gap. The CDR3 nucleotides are TGTGCCAGCTCACTGGAGTCGAACACCGGGGAGCTGTTTTTT. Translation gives CASSLESNTGELFF.

The CDR3 region has the DNA TGTGCCAGCAGCCCAACGACGGGAAACACCATATATTTT. Protein: CASSPTTGNTIYF. The V and J genes are TRBV11-3 and TRBJ1-3; D is unresolved. Germline CDR1 is SGHNT and CDR2 is YENEEA. The CDR3 runs 13 residues. Trimming removed 5 bases at V and 4 bases at J, with 9 bases between.

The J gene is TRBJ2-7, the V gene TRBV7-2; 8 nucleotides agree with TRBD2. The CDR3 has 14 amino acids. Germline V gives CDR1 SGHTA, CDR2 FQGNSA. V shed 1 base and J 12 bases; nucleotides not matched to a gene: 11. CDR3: CASSLGRGYGGGYF. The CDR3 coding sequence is TGTGCCAGCAGCTTAGGAAGGGGATACGGGGGGGGGTACTTC.

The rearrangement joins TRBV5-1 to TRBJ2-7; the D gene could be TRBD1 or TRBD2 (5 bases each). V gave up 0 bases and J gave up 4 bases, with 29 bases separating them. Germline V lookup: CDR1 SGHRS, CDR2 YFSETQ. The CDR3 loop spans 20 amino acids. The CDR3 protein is CASSLGLGVAGDDPVYEQYF. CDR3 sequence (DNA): TGCGCCAGCAGCTTGGGTCTGGGGGTGGCAGGAGACGACCCCGTTTACGAGCAGTACTTC.

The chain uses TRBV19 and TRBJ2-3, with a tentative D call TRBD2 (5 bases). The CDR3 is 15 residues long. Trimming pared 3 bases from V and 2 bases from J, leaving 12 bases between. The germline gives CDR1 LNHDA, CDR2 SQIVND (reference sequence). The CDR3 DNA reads TGTGCCAGTAGTATCTTATTCGGGAACACAGATACGCAGTATTTT. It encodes CASSILFGNTDTQYF. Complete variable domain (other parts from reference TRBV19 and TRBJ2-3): DGGITQSPKYLFRKEGQNVTLSCEQNLNHDAMYWYRQDPGQGLRLIYYSQIVNDFQKGDIAEGYSVSREKKESFPLTVTSAQKNPTAFYLCASSILFGNTDTQYFGPGTRLTVL.

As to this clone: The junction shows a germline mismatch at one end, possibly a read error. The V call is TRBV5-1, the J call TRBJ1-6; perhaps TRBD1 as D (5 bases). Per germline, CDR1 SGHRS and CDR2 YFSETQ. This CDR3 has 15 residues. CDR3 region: CASTLGGTENSPLHF. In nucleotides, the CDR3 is TGCGCCAGCACCTTGGGTGGGACCGAGAATTCACCCCTCCACTTT.

Here the CDR3 reads CASSRGQDEQYF. The CDR3 region has the DNA TGTGCCAGCTCTCGGGGACAGGACGAGCAGTACTTC. J is TRBJ2-7 and V is TRBV18, with 8 bases identical to TRBD1. Germline CDR1 and CDR2: KGHSH and LQKENI. J gave up 5 bases and V 6 bases, and 3 bases lay outside the gene matches. This CDR3 is built from 12 residues.

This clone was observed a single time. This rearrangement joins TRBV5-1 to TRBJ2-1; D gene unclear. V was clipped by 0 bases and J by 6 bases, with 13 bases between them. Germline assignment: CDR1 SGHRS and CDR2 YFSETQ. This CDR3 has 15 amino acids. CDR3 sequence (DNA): TGCGCCAGCAGCTTGGCCTGGGCCTCCCTCAATGAGCAGTTCTTC. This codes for CASSLAWASLNEQFF. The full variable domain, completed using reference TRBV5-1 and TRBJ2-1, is KAGVTQTPRYLIKTRGQQVTLSCSPISGHRSVSWYQQTPGQGLQFLFEYFSETQRNKGNFPGRFSGRQFSNSRSEMNVSTLELGDSALYLCASSLAWASLNEQFFGPGTRLTVL.

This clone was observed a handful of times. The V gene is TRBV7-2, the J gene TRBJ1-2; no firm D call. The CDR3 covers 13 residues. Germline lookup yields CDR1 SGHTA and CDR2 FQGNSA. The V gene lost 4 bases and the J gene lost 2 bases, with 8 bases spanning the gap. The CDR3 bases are TGTGCCAGCAGCTCGTACATCAACTATGGCTACACCTTC. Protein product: CASSSYINYGYTF. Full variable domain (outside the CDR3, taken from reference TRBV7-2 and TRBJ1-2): GAGVSQSPSNKVTEKGKDVELRCDPISGHTALYWYRQSLGQGLEFLIYFQGNSAPDKSGLPSDRFSAERTGGSVSTLTIQRTQQEDSAVYLCASSSYINYGYTFGSGTRLTVV.

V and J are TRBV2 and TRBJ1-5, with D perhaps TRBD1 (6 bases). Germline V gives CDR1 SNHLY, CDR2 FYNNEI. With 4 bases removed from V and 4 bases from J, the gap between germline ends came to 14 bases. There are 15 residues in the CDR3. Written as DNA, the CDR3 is TGTGCCAGCAGTGTGGCCGGGGGCCCTAATCAGCCCCAGCATTTT. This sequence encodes CASSVAGGPNQPQHF. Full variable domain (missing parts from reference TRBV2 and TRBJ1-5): EPEVTQTPSHQVTQMGQEVILRCVPISNHLYFYWYRQILGQKVEFLVSFYNNEISEKSEIFDDQFSVERPDGSNFTLKIRSTKLEDSAMYFCASSVAGGPNQPQHFGDGTRLSIL.

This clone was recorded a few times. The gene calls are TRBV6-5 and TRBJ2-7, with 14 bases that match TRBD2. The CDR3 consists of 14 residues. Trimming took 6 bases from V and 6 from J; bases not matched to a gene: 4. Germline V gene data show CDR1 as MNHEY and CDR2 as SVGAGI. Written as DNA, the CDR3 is TGTGCCAGCAGGGGGGGGACTAGCGGGGGCGAGCAGTACTTC. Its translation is CASRGGTSGGEQYF.

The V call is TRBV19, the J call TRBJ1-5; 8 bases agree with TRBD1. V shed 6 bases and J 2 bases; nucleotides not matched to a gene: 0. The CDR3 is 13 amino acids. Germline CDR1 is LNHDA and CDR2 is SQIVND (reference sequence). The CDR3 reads CASRTGGNQPQHF. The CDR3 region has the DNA TGTGCCAGTAGGACAGGGGGCAATCAGCCCCAGCATTTT.

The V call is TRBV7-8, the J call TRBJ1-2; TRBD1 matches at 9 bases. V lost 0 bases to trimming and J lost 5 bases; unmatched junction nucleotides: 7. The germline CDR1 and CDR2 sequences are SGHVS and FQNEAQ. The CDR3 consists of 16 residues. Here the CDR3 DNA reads TGTGCCAGCAGCTTAGCGGGGGACAGGGTAGGATATGGCTACACCTTC. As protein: CASSLAGDRVGYGYTF.